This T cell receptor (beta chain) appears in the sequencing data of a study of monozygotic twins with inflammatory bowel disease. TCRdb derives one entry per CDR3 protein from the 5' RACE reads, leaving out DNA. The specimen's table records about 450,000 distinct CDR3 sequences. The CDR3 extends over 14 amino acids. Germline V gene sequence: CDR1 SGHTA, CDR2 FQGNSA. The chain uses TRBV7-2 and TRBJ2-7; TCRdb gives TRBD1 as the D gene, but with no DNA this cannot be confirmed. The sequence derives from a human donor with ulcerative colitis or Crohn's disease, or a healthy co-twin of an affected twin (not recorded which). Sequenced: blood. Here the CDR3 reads CASSTGQGPYEQYF.